This T cell receptor (beta chain) was profiled in a study of neoadjuvant anti-PD-1 for oral cavity cancer. Study background: Before surgery, most patients got three to four biweekly 3 mg/kg nivolumab doses.

The CDR3 covers 16 residues. Germline V lookup: CDR1 MGHRA, CDR2 YSYEKL. Trimming at V came to 2 bases and at J to 2 bases, leaving 3 bases not matched to a gene. Repertoires were generated with immunoSEQ multiplex PCR, while TCRdb's copy carries only in-frame clones and drops some. The repertoire holds under 15,000 clones, with about 68% as singletons. The clonotype originates from a person between 35 and 79 years old with oral cavity squamous cell carcinoma. This chain connects TRBV4-1 to TRBJ1-4, with TRBD1 matching 9 bases. Specimen: PBMCs, collected before nivolumab (anti-PD-1) treatment. CDR3 sequence: CASSQPDRGTNEKLFF. CDR3 nucleotide sequence: TGCGCCAGCAGCCAACCTGACAGGGGGACTAATGAAAAACTGTTTTTT.